Presented here are 11 T cell receptor beta chains from one specimen sequenced in a study of neurological immune-mediated disorders. MiXCR, run by TCRdb on the 5' RACE reads, gives a single entry per CDR3 protein. The sample consists of some 65,000 distinct CDR3 sequences, roughly 5% of them appearing once. The sample comprised PBMCs. The receptors were gathered from a woman between 25 and 40 years old with multiple sclerosis.

The chain has TRBV5-1 and TRBJ2-6, with 8 bases lining up with TRBD1. V trimming: 4 bases; J trimming: 4 bases; junction bases outside the gene matches: 13. There are 18 residues in the CDR3. Germline CDR1 reads SGHRS; CDR2 reads YFSETQ. The CDR3 spells CASSIAGRGLAGANVLTF. CDR3 coding DNA: TGCGCCAGCAGCATCGCCGGCAGGGGGCTCGCCGGGGCCAACGTCCTGACTTTC. Full variable domain (rest looked up from reference TRBV5-1 and TRBJ2-6): KAGVTQTPRYLIKTRGQQVTLSCSPISGHRSVSWYQQTPGQGLQFLFEYFSETQRNKGNFPGRFSGRQFSNSRSEMNVSTLELGDSALYLCASSIAGRGLAGANVLTFGAGSRLTVL.

The chain uses TRBV20-1 and TRBJ2-1; no definite D call. V was pared by 1 base and J by 0 bases, with 10 bases between. CDR3 length: 15 residues. Germline assignment: CDR1 DFQATT and CDR2 SNEGSKA (reference sequence). This chain's CDR3 is CSARAYASSYNEQFF. CDR3 nucleotide sequence: TGCAGTGCTAGAGCTTACGCTAGCTCCTACAATGAGCAGTTCTTC.

This clonotype showed up many times. This chain uses TRBV7-9 with TRBJ1-4; weak D call: TRBD1 (6 bases). V lost 0 bases to trimming and J lost 8 bases, with 10 bases between them. Germline assignment: CDR1 SEHNR and CDR2 FQNEAQ (reference sequence). There are 14 residues in the CDR3. The CDR3 nucleotides are TGTGCCAGCAGCTTAGCCGGGGGGGCAGAAAAACTGTTTTTT. Its protein product is CASSLAGGAEKLFF.

Of note for this clonotype: At one end, the junction sequence differs from germline, possibly due to a read error. V gene TRBV3-1 combines with J gene TRBJ2-3; the D call may be TRBD1 or TRBD2 (6 bases each). This CDR3 spans 13 amino acids. Per germline, CDR1 LGHDT and CDR2 YNNKEL (reference sequence). The CDR3 DNA reads as TGTGCCAGCACCCAAGGGGGGACAGATACGCAGTATTTT. Amino acids: CASTQGGTDTQYF.

This clonotype was detected ten times or more. This may stem from a read error, because a much larger clone lies one nucleotide away. The chain uses TRBV10-3 and TRBJ2-1; 11 bases match TRBD2. The germline gives CDR1 ENHRY, CDR2 SYGVKD. The CDR3 covers 19 residues. V dropped 2 bases and J dropped 1; count of bases not matched to a gene: 10. CDR3 nucleotides: TGTGCCATCAGTGAGGAGGCTAGCGGGGGGTTCAGATCCTACAATGAGCAGTTCTTC. Translation: CAISEEASGGFRSYNEQFF.

This clonotype showed up many times. The rearrangement links TRBV5-5 to TRBJ1-2; 7 bases align to TRBD1. Germline assignment: CDR1 SGHKS and CDR2 YYEKEE (reference sequence). The CDR3 consists of 15 residues. J gave up 1 base and V 4 bases, and 7 bases lay outside the gene matches. The CDR3 protein is CASSPRTGFNYGYTF. The DNA of the CDR3 is TGTGCCAGCAGCCCTCGGACAGGTTTTAACTATGGCTACACCTTC.

The genes are TRBV5-6 and TRBJ2-5; 8 bases align to TRBD1. The CDR3 is made up of 16 amino acids. With V trimmed by 3 bases and J by 11 bases, 18 bases remained unmatched. CDR1 is SGHDT and CDR2 is YYEEEE in the germline V gene. The CDR3 nucleotides read TGTGCCAGCAGCTCAGGACAGGGAGACCCAAGAAGGGAGCAGTACTTC. Translation gives CASSSGQGDPRREQYF.

This clonotype was detected many times. The J gene is TRBJ1-5, the V gene TRBV7-2; no clear D gene. The V gene's germline CDR1 is SGHTA and CDR2 FQGNSA. The CDR3 extends over 15 amino acids. Trimming pared 2 bases from V and 1 base from J, leaving 9 bases between. The chain's CDR3 is CASSLFGQSNQPQHF. The CDR3, as DNA: TGTGCCAGCAGCTTATTTGGGCAGAGCAATCAGCCCCAGCATTTT.

This clonotype came up many times. The chain is built from TRBV20-1 and TRBJ2-2; no clear D. Germline V lookup: CDR1 DFQATT, CDR2 SNEGSKA (reference sequence). CDR3 size: 14 residues. V was trimmed by 1 base and J by 6 bases, leaving 12 bases between them. The CDR3 region has the DNA TGCAGTGCTAGAGGGAACTGGTCGGCCGGGGAGCTGTTTTTT. This codes for CSARGNWSAGELFF.

V gene TRBV20-1 combines with J gene TRBJ1-1; TRBD1 aligns across 7 bases. In germline, CDR1 is DFQATT, CDR2 SNEGSKA (reference sequence). J lost 4 bases, V lost 3 bases, and 2 bases had no gene match. This CDR3 spans 12 amino acids. CDR3 nucleotides: TGCAGTGCTAGTGCAGGGGGCACTGAAGCTTTCTTT. This sequence encodes CSASAGGTEAFF.

This clonotype was detected ten times or more. The rearrangement uses TRBV6-5 and TRBJ2-2; either TRBD1 or TRBD2 may fit D (5 bases each). The CDR3 is 15 residues long. V lost 6 bases and J lost 2, with 13 bases in between. Germline CDR1 reads MNHEY; CDR2 reads SVGAGI. The chain's CDR3 is CASSPGTPNTGELFF. In DNA, the CDR3 is TGTGCCAGCAGCCCCGGGACGCCTAACACCGGGGAGCTGTTTTTT.